This T cell receptor beta chain was profiled in a study of neurological immune-mediated disorders. Points from the study as a whole: None of the CDR3 amino acid sequences of expanded clones were shared across subjects, and this suggested private repertoires in all groups.

Synthesis of cDNA was accomplished via 5'RACE employing 10-nucleotide random UMIs. Every sequencing run drew on 15-18 subjects and yielded over 160 million TCR-beta sequences. One entry per CDR3 protein results from TCRdb running MiXCR on the 5' RACE reads. The data hold 50,000 to 70,000 distinct CDR3 sequences, with roughly 13% observed a single time. This clonotype was detected many times. Its antigen remains unknown. Unsorted libraries were generated from 2 million PBMCs held at -80 degrees C. Trimming took 4 bases from V and 6 from J, leaving 18 bases between them. The CDR3 totals 15 residues. This receptor was obtained from a woman between 55 and 75 years old with HTLV-1-associated myelopathy (HAM/TSP). The gene calls are TRBV12-3 or TRBV12-4 and TRBJ1-2, with D maybe TRBD1 (6 bases). Material for sequencing was PBMCs. In DNA form, the CDR3 reads TGTGCCAGCAGTTCACATGGGACACTCAGTGATGGCTACACCTTC. Protein sequence: CASSSHGTLSDGYTF.